This is a list of T cell receptor beta chains from one sample in a study of blood T cells in healthy people across ages. From the 5' RACE reads, TCRdb called clonotypes with MiXCR, one entry per CDR3 protein. The table includes approximately 800,000 distinct CDR3 sequences, around 25% detected once. The sample also formed part of further work on T cells of mothers and their children.

Sequenced material: blood. The receptors here all came from a boy between 5 and 17 years old in good health. Each CDR3 is given with its conserved first and last residue. The D gene is left open where the match is weak. Expanded clones get a size class; other rows say once, few or many, or leave the size out.

CASSQGARETQYF | TGCGCCAGCAGTCAGGGGGCGCGTGAGACCCAGTACTTC | - | TRBJ2-5 | TRBD1 | TRBV4-1
CASSTRREQYF | TGTGCTAGCAGCACCCGACGCGAGCAGTACTTC | few | TRBJ2-7 | - | TRBV7-7
CASSLGVAVEQYF | TGTGCCAGCAGCTTAGGGGTAGCAGTCGAGCAGTACTTC | few | TRBJ2-7 | - | TRBV7-2
CASSSQGWETQYF | TGTGCCAGCAGTTCACAGGGTTGGGAGACCCAGTACTTC | - | TRBJ2-5 | - | TRBV12-3/TRBV12-4
CASSLPLTEQYF | TGTGCCAGCAGTTTACCCCTGACAGAGCAGTACTTC | few | TRBJ2-5 | - | TRBV28
CASSLDRVKETQYF | TGTGCCAGCAGTTTGGACAGGGTGAAAGAGACCCAGTACTTC | few | TRBJ2-5 | TRBD1 | TRBV28
CASTFRGREKLFF | TGTGCCAGCACCTTCAGGGGGCGGGAAAAACTGTTTTTT | once | TRBJ1-4 | TRBD1 | TRBV28
CASSERQGPYEQHF | TGTGCCAGCAGTGAAAGACAGGGCCCCTACGAGCAGCACTTC | few | TRBJ2-7 | TRBD1 | TRBV2
CASSLEYDFRGPRGYTF | TGTGCCAGCAGCTTAGAGTACGACTTCAGGGGCCCCAGGGGCTACACCTTC | - | TRBJ1-2 | - | TRBV7-2
CATTTGSQETQYF | TGTGCCACCACAACGGGATCACAAGAGACCCAGTACTTC | few | TRBJ2-5 | - | TRBV15
CSVDKGSQFNEQYF | TGCAGCGTTGATAAAGGGTCCCAATTCAACGAGCAGTACTTC | - | TRBJ2-7 | - | TRBV29-1
CASSLSYSGYQPQHF | TGTGCCAGCAGTTTATCCTACTCAGGGTATCAGCCCCAGCATTTT | few | TRBJ1-5 | - | TRBV27
CASTLTGSFGDEQYF | TGTGCCAGCACCCTGACAGGGAGCTTCGGCGACGAGCAGTACTTC | - | TRBJ2-7 | TRBD1 | TRBV7-9
CASSLYSRTSNSGANVLTF | TGTGCCAGCAGTCTGTATTCCCGAACGAGTAACTCTGGGGCCAACGTCCTGACTTTC | - | TRBJ2-6 | - | TRBV28
CASSSSGAGANVLTF | TGTGCCAGCAGCTCGTCGGGGGCTGGGGCCAACGTCCTGACTTTC | many | TRBJ2-6 | - | TRBV7-3
CASSHVPSGQNIQYF | TGTGCCAGCAGCCACGTCCCTAGCGGACAAAACATTCAGTACTTC | once | TRBJ2-4 | TRBD2 | TRBV3-1
CASSPTLGLVDAGELFF | TGTGCCAGCAGCCCTACTTTGGGACTAGTTGACGCCGGGGAGCTGTTTTTT | - | TRBJ2-2 | TRBD2 | TRBV7-3
CASTSASYEQYF | TGTGCCAGCACATCGGCCTCCTACGAGCAGTACTTC | - | TRBJ2-7 | - | TRBV28
CASSSSSYNEQFF | TGTGCCAGCAGCTCGAGCTCCTACAATGAGCAGTTCTTC | many | TRBJ2-1 | - | TRBV7-2
CASSPQDQETQYF | TGTGCCAGCTCACCACAAGACCAAGAGACCCAGTACTTC | - | TRBJ2-5 | - | TRBV18
CASSPAGHLATDTQYF | TGTGCCAGCTCACCAGCGGGACATTTAGCCACAGATACGCAGTATTTT | - | TRBJ2-3 | - | TRBV18
CASSLTPVNTEAFF | TGTGCCAGCAGTTTGACCCCCGTGAACACTGAAGCTTTCTTT | few | TRBJ1-1 | - | TRBV28
CASSQVGARGETQYF | TGTGCCAGCAGCCAGGTGGGGGCCCGGGGAGAGACCCAGTACTTC | few | TRBJ2-5 | - | TRBV7-9
CASSVIGGNTGELFF | TGTGCCAGCAGCGTTATAGGGGGGAACACCGGGGAGCTGTTTTTT | - | TRBJ2-2 | - | TRBV25-1
CSAPRRGGSSYNSPLHF | TGCAGTGCCCCACGGAGGGGGGGAAGCTCCTATAATTCACCCCTCCACTTT | - | TRBJ1-6 | - | TRBV20-1
CASSYSGLPYEQYF | TGTGCCAGCAGTTACTCAGGGTTACCCTACGAGCAGTACTTC | - | TRBJ2-7 | - | TRBV6-5